The sequence of this T cell receptor beta chain was determined in a study of STAT5B mutations in CD4+ large granular lymphocyte leukemia. Buffy coats from healthy blood donors served as controls. There are 14 residues in the CDR3. Per the germline V gene, CDR1 is SGDLS and CDR2 is YYNGEE. The V gene lost 2 bases and the J gene lost 4 bases, with 13 bases spanning the gap. Data came from immunoSEQ multiplex PCR; TCRdb stores just in-frame clones and leaves some out. The sample yields roughly 30,000 clones, roughly 72% seen once. As regards this clone: What it binds is unknown.

The study, taken as a whole, reports: Compared with healthy controls (2/35), patient top clones favored TRBV06 (8/27).

The V gene is TRBV9, the J gene TRBJ2-7; TRBD2 might be the D (7 bases). Specimen: CD4+ T cells from blood buffy coats. The sequence was collected from a human donor in good health. This CDR3 is CASSVSGTTYEQYF. For the CDR3, the DNA is TGTGCCAGCAGCGTGAGCGGGACAACGTACGAGCAGTACTTC.